This record looks at one TCR beta chain sequence and its context. CDR3 length: 15 residues. Germline CDR1 MNHEY, CDR2 SVGAGI. The junction had 6 bases not matched to a gene; V was cut back by 4 bases and J by 4 bases. Authors' methods: Scientists estimated how many nucleated cells there were by amplifying reference gene primers. The method was immunoSEQ multiplex PCR; TCRdb's version includes in-frame clones alone and lacks a portion of them. From that table come the V and J calls and clone size; the DNA was used to work out D and trimming. The top ten hold 10% to 15% of the sample, which has roughly 98,000 clones, about 81% seen once. The data are from a study of blood T cell repertoires in COVID-19.

This TCR was sampled from a human donor in a cohort sampled during active COVID-19. Sequencing was performed on peripheral blood. This sequence joins TRBV6-5 and TRBJ2-2, with 7 bases aligning to TRBD1. The CDR3 DNA reads as TGTGCCAGCAGTTGGCAGGGGGACCGCACCGGGGAGCTGTTTTTT. Its protein is CASSWQGDRTGELFF.